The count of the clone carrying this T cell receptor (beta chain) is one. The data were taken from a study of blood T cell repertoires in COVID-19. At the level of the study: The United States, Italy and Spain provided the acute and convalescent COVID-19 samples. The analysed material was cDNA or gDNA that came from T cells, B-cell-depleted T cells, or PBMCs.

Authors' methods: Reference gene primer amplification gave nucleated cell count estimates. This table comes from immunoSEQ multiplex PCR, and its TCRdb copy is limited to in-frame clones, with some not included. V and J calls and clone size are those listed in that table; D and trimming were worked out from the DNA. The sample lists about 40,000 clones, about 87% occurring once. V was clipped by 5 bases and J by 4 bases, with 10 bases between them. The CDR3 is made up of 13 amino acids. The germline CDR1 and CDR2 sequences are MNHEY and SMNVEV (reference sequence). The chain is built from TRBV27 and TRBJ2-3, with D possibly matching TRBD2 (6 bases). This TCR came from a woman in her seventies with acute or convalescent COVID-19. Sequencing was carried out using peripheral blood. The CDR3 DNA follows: TGTGCCAGCAGTCGACTAGTTCCAGATACGCAGTATTTT. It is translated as CASSRLVPDTQYF.